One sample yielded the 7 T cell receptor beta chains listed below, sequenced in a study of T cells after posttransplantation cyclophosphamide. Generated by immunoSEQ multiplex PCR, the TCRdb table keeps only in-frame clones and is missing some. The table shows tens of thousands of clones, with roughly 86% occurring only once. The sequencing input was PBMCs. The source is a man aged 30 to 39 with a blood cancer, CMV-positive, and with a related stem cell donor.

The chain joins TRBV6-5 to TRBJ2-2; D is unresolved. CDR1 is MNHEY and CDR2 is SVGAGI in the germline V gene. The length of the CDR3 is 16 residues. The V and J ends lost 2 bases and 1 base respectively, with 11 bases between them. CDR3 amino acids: CASSYPNKQNTGELFF. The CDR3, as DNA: TGTGCCAGCAGTTACCCCAACAAACAGAACACCGGGGAGCTGTTTTTT.

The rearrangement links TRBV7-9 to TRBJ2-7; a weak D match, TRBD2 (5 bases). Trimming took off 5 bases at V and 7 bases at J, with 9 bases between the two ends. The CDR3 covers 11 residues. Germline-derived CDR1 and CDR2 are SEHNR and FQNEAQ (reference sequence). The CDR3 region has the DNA TGTGCCAGCAGCGCCACGGGGGAGCAGTACTTC. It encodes CASSATGEQYF. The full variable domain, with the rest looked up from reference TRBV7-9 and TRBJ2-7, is DTGVSQNPRHKITKRGQNVTFRCDPISEHNRLYWYRQTLGQGPEFLTYFQNEAQLEKSRLLSDRFSAERPKGSFSTLEIQRTEQGDSAMYLCASSATGEQYFGPGTRLTVT.

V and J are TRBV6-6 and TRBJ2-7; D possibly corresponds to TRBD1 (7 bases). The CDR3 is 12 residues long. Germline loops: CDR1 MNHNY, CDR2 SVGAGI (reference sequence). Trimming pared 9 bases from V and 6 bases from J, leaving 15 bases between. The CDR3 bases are TGTGCCAGTACAGGGGCCGGGGGCGAGCAGTACTTC. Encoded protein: CASTGAGGEQYF.

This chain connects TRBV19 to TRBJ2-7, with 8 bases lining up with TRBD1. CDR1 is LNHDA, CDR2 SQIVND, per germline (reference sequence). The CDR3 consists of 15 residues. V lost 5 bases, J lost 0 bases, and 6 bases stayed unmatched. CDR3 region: CASSSGTGLSYEQYF. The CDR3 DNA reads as TGTGCCAGTAGTTCCGGGACAGGCCTCTCCTACGAGCAGTACTTC. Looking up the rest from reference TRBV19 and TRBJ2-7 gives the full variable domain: DGGITQSPKYLFRKEGQNVTLSCEQNLNHDAMYWYRQDPGQGLRLIYYSQIVNDFQKGDIAEGYSVSREKKESFPLTVTSAQKNPTAFYLCASSSGTGLSYEQYFGPGTRLTVT.

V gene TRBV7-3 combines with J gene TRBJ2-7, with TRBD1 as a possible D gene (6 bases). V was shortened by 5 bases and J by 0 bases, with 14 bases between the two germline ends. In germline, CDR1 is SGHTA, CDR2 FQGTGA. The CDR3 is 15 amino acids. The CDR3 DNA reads TGTGCCAGCAGCCCCACAGGGCTGACCTCCTACGAGCAGTACTTC. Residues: CASSPTGLTSYEQYF.

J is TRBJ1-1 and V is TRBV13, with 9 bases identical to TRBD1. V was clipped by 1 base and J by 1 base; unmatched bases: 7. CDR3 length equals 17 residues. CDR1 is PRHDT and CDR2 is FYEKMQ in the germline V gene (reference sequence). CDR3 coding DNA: TGTGCCAGCAGCTTAGATGGGACAGGGCAGGCGAACACTGAAGCTTTCTTT. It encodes CASSLDGTGQANTEAFF.

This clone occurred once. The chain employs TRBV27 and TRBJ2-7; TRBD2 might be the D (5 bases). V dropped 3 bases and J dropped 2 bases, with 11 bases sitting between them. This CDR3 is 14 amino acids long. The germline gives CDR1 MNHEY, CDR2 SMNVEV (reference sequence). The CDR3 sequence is CASSFREGTYEQYF. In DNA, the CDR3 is TGTGCCAGCAGTTTCCGCGAGGGTACCTACGAGCAGTACTTC.